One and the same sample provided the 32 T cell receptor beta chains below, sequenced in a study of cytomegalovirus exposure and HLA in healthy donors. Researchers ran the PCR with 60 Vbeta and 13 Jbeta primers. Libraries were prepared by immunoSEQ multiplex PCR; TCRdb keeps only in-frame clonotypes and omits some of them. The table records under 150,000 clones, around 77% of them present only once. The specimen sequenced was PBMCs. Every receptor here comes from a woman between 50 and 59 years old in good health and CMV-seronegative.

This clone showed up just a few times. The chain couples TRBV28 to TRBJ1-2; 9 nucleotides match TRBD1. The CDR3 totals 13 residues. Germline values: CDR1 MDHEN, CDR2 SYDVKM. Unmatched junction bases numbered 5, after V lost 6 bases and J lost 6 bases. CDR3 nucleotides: TGTGCCAGCAGGCTGACAGGGGGTCATGGCTACACCTTC. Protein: CASRLTGGHGYTF.

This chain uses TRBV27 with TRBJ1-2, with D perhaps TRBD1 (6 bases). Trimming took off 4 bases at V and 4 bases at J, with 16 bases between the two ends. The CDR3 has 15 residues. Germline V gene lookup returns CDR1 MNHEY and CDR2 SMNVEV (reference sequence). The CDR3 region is CASSSHPGGRYGYTF. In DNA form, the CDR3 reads TGTGCCAGCAGTTCCCATCCCGGGGGGCGCTATGGCTACACCTTC.

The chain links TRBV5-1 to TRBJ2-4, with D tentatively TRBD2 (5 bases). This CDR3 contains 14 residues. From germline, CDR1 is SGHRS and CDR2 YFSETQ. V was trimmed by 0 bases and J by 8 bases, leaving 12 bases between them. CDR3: CASSLDGMGDIQYF. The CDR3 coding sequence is TGCGCCAGCAGCTTGGACGGGATGGGAGACATTCAGTACTTC.

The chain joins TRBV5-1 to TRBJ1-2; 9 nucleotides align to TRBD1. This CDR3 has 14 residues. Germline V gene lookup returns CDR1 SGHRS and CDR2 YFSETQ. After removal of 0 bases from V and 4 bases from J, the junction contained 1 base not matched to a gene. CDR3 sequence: CASSLGTGAYGYTF. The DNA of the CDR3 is TGCGCCAGCAGCTTGGGGACAGGGGCCTATGGCTACACCTTC. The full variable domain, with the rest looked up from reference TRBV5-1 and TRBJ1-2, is KAGVTQTPRYLIKTRGQQVTLSCSPISGHRSVSWYQQTPGQGLQFLFEYFSETQRNKGNFPGRFSGRQFSNSRSEMNVSTLELGDSALYLCASSLGTGAYGYTFGSGTRLTVV.

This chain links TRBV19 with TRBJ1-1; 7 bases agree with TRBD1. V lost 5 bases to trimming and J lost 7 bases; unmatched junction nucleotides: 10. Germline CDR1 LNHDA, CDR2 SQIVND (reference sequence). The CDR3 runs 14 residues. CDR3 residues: CASSVRDPGGEAFF. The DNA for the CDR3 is TGTGCCAGTAGTGTCCGGGACCCAGGGGGTGAAGCTTTCTTT.

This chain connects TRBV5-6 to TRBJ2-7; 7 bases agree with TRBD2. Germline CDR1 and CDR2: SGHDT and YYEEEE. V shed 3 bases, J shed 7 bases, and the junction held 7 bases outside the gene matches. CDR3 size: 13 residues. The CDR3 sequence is CASSWDRGVEQYF. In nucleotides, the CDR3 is TGTGCCAGCAGCTGGGACCGGGGGGTGGAGCAGTACTTC.

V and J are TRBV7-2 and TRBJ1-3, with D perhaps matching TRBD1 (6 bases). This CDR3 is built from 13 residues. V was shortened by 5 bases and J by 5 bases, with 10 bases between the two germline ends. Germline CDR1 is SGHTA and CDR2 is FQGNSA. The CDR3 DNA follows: TGTGCCAGCAGCCCTACAGGGAGAAACACCATATATTTT. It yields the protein CASSPTGRNTIYF. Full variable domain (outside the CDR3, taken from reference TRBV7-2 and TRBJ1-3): GAGVSQSPSNKVTEKGKDVELRCDPISGHTALYWYRQSLGQGLEFLIYFQGNSAPDKSGLPSDRFSAERTGGSVSTLTIQRTQQEDSAVYLCASSPTGRNTIYFGEGSWLTVV.

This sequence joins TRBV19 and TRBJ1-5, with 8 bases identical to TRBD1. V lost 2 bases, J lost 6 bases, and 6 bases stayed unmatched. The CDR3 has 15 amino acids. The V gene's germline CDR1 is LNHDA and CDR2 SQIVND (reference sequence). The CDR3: CASSITGGIIQPQHF. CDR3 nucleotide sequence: TGTGCCAGTAGTATAACAGGGGGTATAATTCAGCCCCAGCATTTT.

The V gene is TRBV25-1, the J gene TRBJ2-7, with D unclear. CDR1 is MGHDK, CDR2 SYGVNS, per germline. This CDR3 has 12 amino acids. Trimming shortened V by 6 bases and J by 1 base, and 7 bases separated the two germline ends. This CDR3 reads CASRLLSYEQYF. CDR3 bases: TGTGCCAGCAGACTTTTATCCTACGAGCAGTACTTC.

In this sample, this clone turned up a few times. CDR3 in amino acids: CASSPGEREYGYTF. CDR3 bases: TGCGCCAGCAGTCCTGGGGAGAGGGAGTATGGCTACACCTTC. The chain carries TRBV5-1 and TRBJ1-2; unclear D gene. Germline V gene lookup returns CDR1 SGHRS and CDR2 YFSETQ. The V and J ends lost 5 bases and 5 bases respectively, with 16 bases between them. This CDR3 has 14 residues.

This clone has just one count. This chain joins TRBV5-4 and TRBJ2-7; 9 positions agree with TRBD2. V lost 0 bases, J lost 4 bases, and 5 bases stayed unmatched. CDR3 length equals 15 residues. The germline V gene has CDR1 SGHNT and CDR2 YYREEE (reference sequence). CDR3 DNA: TGTGCCAGCAGCTTGGGTAGCGGGAGAGTATACGAGCAGTACTTC. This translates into CASSLGSGRVYEQYF.

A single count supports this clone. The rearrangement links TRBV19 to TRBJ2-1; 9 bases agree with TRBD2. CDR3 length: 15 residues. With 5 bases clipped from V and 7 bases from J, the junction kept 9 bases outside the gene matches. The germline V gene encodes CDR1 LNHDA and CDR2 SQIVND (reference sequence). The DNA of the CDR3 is TGTGCCAGTAGTCTCCGGGCTAGCGGGAATAATGAGCAGTTCTTC. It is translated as CASSLRASGNNEQFF.

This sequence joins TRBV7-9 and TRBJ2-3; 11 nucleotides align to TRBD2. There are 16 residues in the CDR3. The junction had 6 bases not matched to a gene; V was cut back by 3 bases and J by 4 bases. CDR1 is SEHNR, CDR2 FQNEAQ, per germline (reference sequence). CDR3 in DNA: TGTGCCAGCAGCTTGGCTCTAGCGGGAGGCGCAGATACGCAGTATTTT. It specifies CASSLALAGGADTQYF.

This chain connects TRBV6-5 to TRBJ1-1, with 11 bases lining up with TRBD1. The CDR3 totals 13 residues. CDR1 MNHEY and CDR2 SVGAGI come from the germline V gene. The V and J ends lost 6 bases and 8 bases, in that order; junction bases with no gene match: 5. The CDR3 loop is CASRRTGGSEAFF. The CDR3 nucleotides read TGTGCCAGCAGGCGGACAGGGGGCAGCGAAGCTTTCTTT.

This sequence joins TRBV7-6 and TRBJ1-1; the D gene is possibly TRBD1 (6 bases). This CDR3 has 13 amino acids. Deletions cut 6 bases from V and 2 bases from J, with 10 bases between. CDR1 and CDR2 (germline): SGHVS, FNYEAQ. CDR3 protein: CASREDSNTEAFF. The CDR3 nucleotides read TGTGCCAGCAGGGAGGACAGCAACACTGAAGCTTTCTTT.

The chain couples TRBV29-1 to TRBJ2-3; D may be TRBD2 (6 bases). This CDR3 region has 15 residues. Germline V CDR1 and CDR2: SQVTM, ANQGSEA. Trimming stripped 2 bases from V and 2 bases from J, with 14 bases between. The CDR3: CSVESQRAPTDTQYF. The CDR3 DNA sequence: TGCAGCGTTGAATCCCAGCGGGCCCCCACAGATACGCAGTATTTT.

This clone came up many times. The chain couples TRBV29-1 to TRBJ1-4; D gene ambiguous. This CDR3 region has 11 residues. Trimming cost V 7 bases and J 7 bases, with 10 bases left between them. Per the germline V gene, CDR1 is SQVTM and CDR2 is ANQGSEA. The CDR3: CSAYTSEKLFF. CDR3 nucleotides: TGCAGCGCTTACACAAGTGAAAAACTGTTTTTT.

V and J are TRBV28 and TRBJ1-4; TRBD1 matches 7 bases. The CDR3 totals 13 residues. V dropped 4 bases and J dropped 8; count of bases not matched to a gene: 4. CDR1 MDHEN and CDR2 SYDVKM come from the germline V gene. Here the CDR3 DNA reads TGTGCCAGCAGTTCCGGACAGGTCGAAAAACTGTTTTTT. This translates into CASSSGQVEKLFF.

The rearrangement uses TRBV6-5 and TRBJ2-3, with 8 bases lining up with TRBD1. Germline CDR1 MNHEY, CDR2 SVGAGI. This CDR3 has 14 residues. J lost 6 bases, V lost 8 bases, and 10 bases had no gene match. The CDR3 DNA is TGTGCCAGCTCAAGGACAGGGTTGACGGATACGCAGTATTTT. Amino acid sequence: CASSRTGLTDTQYF.

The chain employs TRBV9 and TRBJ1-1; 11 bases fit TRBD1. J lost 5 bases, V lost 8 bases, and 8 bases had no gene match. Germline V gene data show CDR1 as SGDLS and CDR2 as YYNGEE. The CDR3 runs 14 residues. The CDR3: CARRDRGLLTEAFF. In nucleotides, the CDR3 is TGTGCCAGAAGGGACAGGGGGTTATTGACTGAAGCTTTCTTT.

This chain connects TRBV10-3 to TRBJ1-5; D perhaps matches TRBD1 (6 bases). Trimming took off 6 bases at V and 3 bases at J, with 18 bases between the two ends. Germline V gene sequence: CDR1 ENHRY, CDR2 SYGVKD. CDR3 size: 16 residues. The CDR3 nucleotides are TGTGCCATCAGCAATTCTCTCCGGGACAACAATCAGCCCCAGCATTTT. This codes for CAISNSLRDNNQPQHF.

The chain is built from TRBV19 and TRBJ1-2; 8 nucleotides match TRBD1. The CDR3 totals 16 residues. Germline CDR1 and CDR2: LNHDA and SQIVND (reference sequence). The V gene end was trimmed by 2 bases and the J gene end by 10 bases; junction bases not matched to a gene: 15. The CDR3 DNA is TGTGCCAGTAGTATATTGACAGGGGATCTTCGGGTCGTCTACACCTTC. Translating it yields CASSILTGDLRVVYTF.

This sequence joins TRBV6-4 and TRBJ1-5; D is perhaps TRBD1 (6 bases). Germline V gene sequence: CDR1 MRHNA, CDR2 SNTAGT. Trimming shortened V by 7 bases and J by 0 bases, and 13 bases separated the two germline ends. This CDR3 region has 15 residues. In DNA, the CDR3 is TGTGCCAGCATAAGGACAGACGATAGCAATCAGCCCCAGCATTTT. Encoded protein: CASIRTDDSNQPQHF.

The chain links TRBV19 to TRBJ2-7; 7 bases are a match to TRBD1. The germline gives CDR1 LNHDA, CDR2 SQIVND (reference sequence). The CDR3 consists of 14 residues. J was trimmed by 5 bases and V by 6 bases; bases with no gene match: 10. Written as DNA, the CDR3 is TGTGCCAGTAGCCTTGGGACAGTAATGGACGAGCAGTACTTC. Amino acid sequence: CASSLGTVMDEQYF.

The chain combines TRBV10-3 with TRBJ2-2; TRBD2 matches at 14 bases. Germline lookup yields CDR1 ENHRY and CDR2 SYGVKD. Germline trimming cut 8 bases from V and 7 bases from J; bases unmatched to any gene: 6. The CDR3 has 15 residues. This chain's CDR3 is CAIGGLAGDSGELFF. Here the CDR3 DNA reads TGTGCCATCGGGGGACTAGCGGGAGACAGCGGGGAGCTGTTTTTT.

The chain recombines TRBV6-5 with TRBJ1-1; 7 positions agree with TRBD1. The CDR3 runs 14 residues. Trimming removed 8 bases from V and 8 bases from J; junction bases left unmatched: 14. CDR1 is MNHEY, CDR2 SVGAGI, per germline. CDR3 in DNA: TGTGCCAGCCTACAGACAGCCTCCAGGGGGGAAGCTTTCTTT. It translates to CASLQTASRGEAFF.

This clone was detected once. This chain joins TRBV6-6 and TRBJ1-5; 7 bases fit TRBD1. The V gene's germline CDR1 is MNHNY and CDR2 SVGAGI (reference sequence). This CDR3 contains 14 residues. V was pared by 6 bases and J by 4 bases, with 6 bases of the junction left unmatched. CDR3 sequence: CASSPLDRNQPQHF. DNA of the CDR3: TGTGCCAGCAGCCCTCTGGACAGGAATCAGCCCCAGCATTTT.

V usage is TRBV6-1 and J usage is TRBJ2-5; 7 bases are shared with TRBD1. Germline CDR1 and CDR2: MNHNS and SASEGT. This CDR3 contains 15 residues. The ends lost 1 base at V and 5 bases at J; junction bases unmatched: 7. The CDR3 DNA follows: TGTGCCAGCAGTGAAGGTGACAGGGTTCGCGAGACCCAGTACTTC. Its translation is CASSEGDRVRETQYF.

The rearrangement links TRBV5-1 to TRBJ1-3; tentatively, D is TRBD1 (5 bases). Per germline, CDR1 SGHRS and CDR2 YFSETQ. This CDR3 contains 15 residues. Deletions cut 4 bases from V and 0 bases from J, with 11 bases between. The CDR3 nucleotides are TGCGCCAGCAGCCTGGGACTTAACTCTGGAAACACCATATATTTT. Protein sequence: CASSLGLNSGNTIYF.

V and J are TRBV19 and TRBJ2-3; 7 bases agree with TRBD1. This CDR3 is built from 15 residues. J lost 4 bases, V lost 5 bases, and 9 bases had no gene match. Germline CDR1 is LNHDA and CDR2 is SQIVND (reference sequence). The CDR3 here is CASSSGTVTSDTQYF. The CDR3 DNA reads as TGTGCCAGTAGTTCCGGGACAGTCACCTCAGATACGCAGTATTTT.

The CDR3 bases are TGCGCCAGCAGCTCTGGGACAGGGATCGACGAGCAGTACGTC. Its translation: CASSSGTGIDEQYV. The chain has TRBV5-1 and TRBJ2-7; TRBD1 aligns across 9 bases. CDR1 and CDR2 (germline): SGHRS, YFSETQ. V was clipped by 3 bases and J by 5 bases; unmatched bases: 6. CDR3 length equals 14 residues.

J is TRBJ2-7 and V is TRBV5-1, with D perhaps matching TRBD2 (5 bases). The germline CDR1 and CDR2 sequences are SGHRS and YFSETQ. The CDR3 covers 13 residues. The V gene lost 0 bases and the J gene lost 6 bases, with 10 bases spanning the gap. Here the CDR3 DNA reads TGCGCCAGCAGCTTGGTTGGTGGGAGCGAGCAGTACGTC. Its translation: CASSLVGGSEQYV.